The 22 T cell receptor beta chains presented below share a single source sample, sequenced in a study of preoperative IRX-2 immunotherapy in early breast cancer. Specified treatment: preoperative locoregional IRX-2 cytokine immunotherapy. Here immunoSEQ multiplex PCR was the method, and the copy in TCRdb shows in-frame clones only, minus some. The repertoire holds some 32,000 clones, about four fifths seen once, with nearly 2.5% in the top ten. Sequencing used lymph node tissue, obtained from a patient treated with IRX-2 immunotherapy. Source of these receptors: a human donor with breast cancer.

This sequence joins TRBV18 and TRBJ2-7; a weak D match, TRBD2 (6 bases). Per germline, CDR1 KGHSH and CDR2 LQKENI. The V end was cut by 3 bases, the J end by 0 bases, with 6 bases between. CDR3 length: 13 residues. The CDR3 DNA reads TGTGCCAGCTCACCGGACTACTCCTACGAGCAGTACTTC. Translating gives CASSPDYSYEQYF.

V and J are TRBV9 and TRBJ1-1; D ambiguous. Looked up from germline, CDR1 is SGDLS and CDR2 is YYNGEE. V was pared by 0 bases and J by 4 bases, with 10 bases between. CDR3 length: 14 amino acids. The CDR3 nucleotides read TGTGCCAGCAGCGTAGGTACGGTGGGCACTGAAGCTTTCTTT. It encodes CASSVGTVGTEAFF.

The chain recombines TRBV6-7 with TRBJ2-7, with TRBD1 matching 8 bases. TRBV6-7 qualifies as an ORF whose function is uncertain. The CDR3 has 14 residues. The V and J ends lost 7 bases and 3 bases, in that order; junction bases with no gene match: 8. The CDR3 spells CASNRQGSGYEQYF. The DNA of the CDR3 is TGTGCCAGCAACAGACAGGGGTCGGGCTACGAGCAGTACTTC.

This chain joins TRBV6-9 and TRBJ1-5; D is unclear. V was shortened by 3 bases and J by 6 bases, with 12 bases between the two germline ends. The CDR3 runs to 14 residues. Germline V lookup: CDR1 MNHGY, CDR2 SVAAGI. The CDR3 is CASSYAVAGQPQHF. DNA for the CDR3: TGTGCCAGCAGTTACGCAGTTGCCGGTCAGCCCCAGCATTTT.

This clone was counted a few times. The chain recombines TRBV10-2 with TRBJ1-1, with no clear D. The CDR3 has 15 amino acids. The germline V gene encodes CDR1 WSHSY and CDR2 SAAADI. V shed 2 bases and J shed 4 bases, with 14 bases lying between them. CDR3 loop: CASSEMGLGGTEAFF. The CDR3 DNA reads TGCGCCAGCAGTGAGATGGGGTTGGGCGGCACTGAAGCTTTCTTT.

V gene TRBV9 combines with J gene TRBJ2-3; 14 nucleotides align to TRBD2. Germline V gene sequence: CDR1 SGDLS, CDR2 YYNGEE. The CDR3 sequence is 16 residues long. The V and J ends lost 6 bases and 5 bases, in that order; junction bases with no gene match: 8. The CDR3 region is CASTYFGTSGGDTQYF. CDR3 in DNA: TGTGCCAGCACCTACTTCGGGACTAGCGGGGGAGATACGCAGTATTTT.

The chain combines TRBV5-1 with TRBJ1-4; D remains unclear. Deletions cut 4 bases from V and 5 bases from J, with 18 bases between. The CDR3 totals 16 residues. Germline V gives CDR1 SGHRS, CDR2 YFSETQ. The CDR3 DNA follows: TGCGCCAGCAGCCAAGATAGGAGGCGACAAAATGAAAAACTGTTTTTT. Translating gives CASSQDRRRQNEKLFF. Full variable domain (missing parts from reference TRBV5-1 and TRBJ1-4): KAGVTQTPRYLIKTRGQQVTLSCSPISGHRSVSWYQQTPGQGLQFLFEYFSETQRNKGNFPGRFSGRQFSNSRSEMNVSTLELGDSALYLCASSQDRRRQNEKLFFGSGTQLSVL.

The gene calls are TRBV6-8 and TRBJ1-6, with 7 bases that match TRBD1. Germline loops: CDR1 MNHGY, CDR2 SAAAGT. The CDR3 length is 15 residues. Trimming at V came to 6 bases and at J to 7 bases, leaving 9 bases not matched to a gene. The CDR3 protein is CASSSEGQPNSPLHF. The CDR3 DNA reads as TGTGCCAGCAGCTCTGAGGGACAGCCAAATTCACCCCTCCACTTT.

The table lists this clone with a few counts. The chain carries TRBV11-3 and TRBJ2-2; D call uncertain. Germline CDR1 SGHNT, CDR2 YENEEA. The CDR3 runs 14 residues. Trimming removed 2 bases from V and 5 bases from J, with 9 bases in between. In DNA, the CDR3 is TGTGCCAGCAGCTTAACCGATCGGACCGGGGAGCTGTTTTTT. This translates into CASSLTDRTGELFF.

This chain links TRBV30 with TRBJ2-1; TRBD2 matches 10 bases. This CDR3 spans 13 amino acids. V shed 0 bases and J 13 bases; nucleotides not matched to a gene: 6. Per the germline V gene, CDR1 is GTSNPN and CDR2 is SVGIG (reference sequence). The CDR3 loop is CAWSVNIAGGQFF. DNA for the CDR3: TGTGCCTGGAGTGTAAATATAGCGGGGGGTCAGTTCTTC.

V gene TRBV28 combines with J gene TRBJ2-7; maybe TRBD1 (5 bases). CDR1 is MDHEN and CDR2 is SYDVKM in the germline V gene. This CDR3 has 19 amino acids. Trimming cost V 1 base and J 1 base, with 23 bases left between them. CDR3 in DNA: TGTGCCAGCAGTTTATTTTCTGTGACCGTTGTGGGGCGTTCCTACGAGCAGTACTTC. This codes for CASSLFSVTVVGRSYEQYF.

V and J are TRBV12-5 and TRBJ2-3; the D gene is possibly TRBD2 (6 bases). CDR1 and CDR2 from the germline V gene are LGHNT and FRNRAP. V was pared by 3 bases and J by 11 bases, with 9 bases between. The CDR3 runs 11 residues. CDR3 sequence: CASGFPRGQYF. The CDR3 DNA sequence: TGTGCTAGTGGTTTCCCGCGGGGGCAGTATTTT.

CDR3 sequence reads: CASTRQGTGELFF. DNA of the CDR3: TGTGCCAGCACTCGGCAGGGGACCGGGGAGCTGTTTTTT. The genes are TRBV28 and TRBJ2-2; D may be TRBD1 (6 bases). CDR1 MDHEN and CDR2 SYDVKM come from the germline V gene. There are 13 residues in the CDR3. V was clipped by 7 bases and J by 5 bases, with 11 bases between them. Together with reference TRBV28 and TRBJ2-2, the CDR3 gives the full variable domain: DVKVTQSSRYLVKRTGEKVFLECVQDMDHENMFWYRQDPGLGLRLIYFSYDVKMKEKGDIPEGYSVSREKKERFSLILESASTNQTSMYLCASTRQGTGELFFGEGSRLTVL.

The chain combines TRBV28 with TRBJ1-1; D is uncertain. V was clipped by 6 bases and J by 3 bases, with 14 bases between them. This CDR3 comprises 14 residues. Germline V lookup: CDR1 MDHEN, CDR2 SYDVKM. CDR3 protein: CASSTPSSDTEAFF. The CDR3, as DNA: TGTGCCAGCAGCACACCCAGCTCTGACACTGAAGCTTTCTTT.

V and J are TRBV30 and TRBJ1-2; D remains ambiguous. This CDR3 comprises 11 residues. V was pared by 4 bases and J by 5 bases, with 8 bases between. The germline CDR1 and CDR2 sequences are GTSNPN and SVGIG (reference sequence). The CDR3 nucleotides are TGTGCCTGGATGAATGGTTATGGCTACACCTTC. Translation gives CAWMNGYGYTF.

The CDR3 spells CASSPWGTSRSYEQYF. The CDR3 coding sequence is TGTGCCAGCAGCCCTTGGGGGACTAGCCGGTCCTACGAGCAGTACTTC. This chain uses TRBV14 with TRBJ2-7; 9 bases are a match to TRBD2. The CDR3 extends over 16 amino acids. The germline V gene encodes CDR1 SGHDN and CDR2 FVKESK. The J segment lost 1 base and the V segment lost 4 bases, leaving 8 bases of the junction unmatched.

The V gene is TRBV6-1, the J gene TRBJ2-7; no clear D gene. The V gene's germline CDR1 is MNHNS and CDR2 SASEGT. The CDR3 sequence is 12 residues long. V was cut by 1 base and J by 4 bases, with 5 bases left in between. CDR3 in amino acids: CASSEEPYEQYF. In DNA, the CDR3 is TGTGCCAGCAGTGAAGAACCTTACGAGCAGTACTTC.

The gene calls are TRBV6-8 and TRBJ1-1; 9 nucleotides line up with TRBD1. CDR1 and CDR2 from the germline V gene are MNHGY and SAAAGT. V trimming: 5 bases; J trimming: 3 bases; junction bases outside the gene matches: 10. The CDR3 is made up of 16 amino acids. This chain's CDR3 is CASSGQNRGPYTEAFF. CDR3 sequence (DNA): TGTGCCAGCAGTGGCCAGAACAGGGGGCCATACACTGAAGCTTTCTTT.

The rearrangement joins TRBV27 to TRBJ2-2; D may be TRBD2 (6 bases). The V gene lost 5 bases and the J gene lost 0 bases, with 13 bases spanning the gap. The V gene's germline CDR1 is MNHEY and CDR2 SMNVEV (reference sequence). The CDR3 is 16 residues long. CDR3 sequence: CASSPRDWANTGELFF. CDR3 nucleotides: TGTGCCAGCAGTCCGCGGGACTGGGCGAACACCGGGGAGCTGTTTTTT.

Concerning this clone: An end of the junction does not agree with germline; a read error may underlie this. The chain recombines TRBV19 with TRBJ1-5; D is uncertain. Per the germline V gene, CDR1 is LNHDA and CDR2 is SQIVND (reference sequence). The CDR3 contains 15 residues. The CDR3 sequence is CASRIGKWNNQPQHF. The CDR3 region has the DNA TGTGCCAGTAGAATAGGGAAGTGGAACAATCAGCCCCAGCATTTT.

CDR3 region: CASSYRDGGEQFF. The CDR3 DNA sequence: TGTGCCAGCAGTTACCGAGACGGTGGGGAGCAGTTCTTC. The chain combines TRBV6-4 with TRBJ2-1; D unresolved. Germline V lookup: CDR1 MRHNA, CDR2 SNTAGT. With 5 bases removed from V and 10 bases from J, the gap between germline ends came to 15 bases. This CDR3 has 13 amino acids.

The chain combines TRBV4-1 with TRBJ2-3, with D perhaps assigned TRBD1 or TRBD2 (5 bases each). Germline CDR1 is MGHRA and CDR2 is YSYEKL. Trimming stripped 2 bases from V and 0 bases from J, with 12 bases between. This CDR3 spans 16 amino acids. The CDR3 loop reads CASSQNGATSTDTQYF. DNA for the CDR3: TGCGCCAGCAGCCAAAACGGGGCAACTAGCACAGATACGCAGTATTTT.